Following are 25 T cell receptor beta chains from one sample sequenced in a study of shared clonotypes between healthy human individuals. Libraries were prepared by immunoSEQ multiplex PCR; TCRdb keeps only in-frame clonotypes and omits some of them. Found here are about 1.1 million clones, around three quarters of them singletons; the top ten hold 0.5% to 0.65%. Sequencing input: memory CD4+ T cells from PBMCs. Subset: CD45RA-negative fraction. These receptors were obtained from a man between 18 and 35 years old in good health. Some clones in this sample may be carry-over from other donors' samples.

Remarks on this clone: A much larger clonotype is one base distant, so this may be a read error. V gene TRBV5-1 combines with J gene TRBJ2-7; TRBD1 is a possible D gene (6 bases). CDR3 length equals 13 residues. With 0 bases removed from V and 3 bases from J, the gap between germline ends came to 7 bases. From germline, CDR1 is SGHRS and CDR2 YFSETQ. The CDR3 nucleotides are TGCGCCAGCAGCTTGGGACAGGTCTACGAGCAGTACTTC. This gives the protein CASSLGQVYEQYF.

V and J are TRBV28 and TRBJ2-7; 10 nucleotides agree with TRBD1. This CDR3 has 15 amino acids. Unmatched junction bases numbered 11, after V lost 5 bases and J lost 7 bases. Germline V gene sequence: CDR1 MDHEN, CDR2 SYDVKM. In DNA form, the CDR3 reads TGTGCCAGCAGTCCGGGACAGGGGCTCCTTAGGGAGCAGTACTTC. Protein sequence: CASSPGQGLLREQYF.

The count of this clone is one. The gene calls are TRBV4-1 and TRBJ2-3, with D possibly TRBD2 on 5 matching bases. The germline CDR1 and CDR2 sequences are MGHRA and YSYEKL. CDR3 length: 13 residues. Trimming removed 0 bases at V and 5 bases at J, with 6 bases between. The CDR3 DNA follows: TGCGCCAGCAGCCAAGATCGGGGAGATACGCAGTATTTT. Encoded protein: CASSQDRGDTQYF.

The genes are TRBV7-8 and TRBJ2-7, with TRBD1 matching 7 bases. Trimming at V came to 5 bases and at J to 6 bases, leaving 4 bases not matched to a gene. CDR1 and CDR2 (germline): SGHVS, FQNEAQ. There are 12 residues in the CDR3. For the CDR3, the DNA is TGTGCCAGCAGCCCGAGACAGGGCGAGCAGTACTTC. As protein: CASSPRQGEQYF.

V gene TRBV2 combines with J gene TRBJ2-2; D is undetermined. This CDR3 contains 12 residues. In germline, CDR1 is SNHLY, CDR2 FYNNEI. V shed 7 bases and J shed 7 bases, with 10 bases lying between them. CDR3 DNA sequence: TGTGCCAGCAACAGAGATGGCGGGGAGCTGTTTTTT. Encoded protein: CASNRDGGELFF. Variable domain in full (rest from reference TRBV2 and TRBJ2-2): EPEVTQTPSHQVTQMGQEVILRCVPISNHLYFYWYRQILGQKVEFLVSFYNNEISEKSEIFDDQFSVERPDGSNFTLKIRSTKLEDSAMYFCASNRDGGELFFGEGSRLTVL.

Only a few counts were recorded for this clone. The rearrangement uses TRBV28 and TRBJ2-7, with 9 bases matching TRBD1. With V trimmed by 4 bases and J by 5 bases, 3 bases remained unmatched. The CDR3 sequence is 13 residues long. Germline CDR1 reads MDHEN; CDR2 reads SYDVKM. The CDR3 region is CASSYGTGNEQYF. CDR3 coding DNA: TGTGCCAGCAGTTATGGGACAGGGAACGAGCAGTACTTC.

The genes are TRBV7-8 and TRBJ1-5, with 11 positions matching TRBD1. Looked up from germline, CDR1 is SGHVS and CDR2 is FQNEAQ. The V segment lost 5 bases and the J segment 2 bases; nucleotides outside the gene matches: 8. The CDR3 runs 17 residues. CDR3 sequence: CASSTDRGRGGNQPQHF. The CDR3 DNA reads as TGTGCCAGCAGCACGGACAGGGGGCGGGGTGGCAATCAGCCCCAGCATTTT.

The chain joins TRBV5-1 to TRBJ1-1; weak D call: TRBD1 (6 bases). V lost 0 bases to trimming and J lost 4 bases, with 13 bases between them. Germline-derived CDR1 and CDR2 are SGHRS and YFSETQ. This CDR3 has 15 amino acids. CDR3 sequence (DNA): TGCGCCAGCAGCTTGGCGGGGGCGTTAGGCACTGAAGCTTTCTTT. Its translation: CASSLAGALGTEAFF.

The chain uses TRBV6-5 and TRBJ1-1, with 7 positions matching TRBD1. Germline V gene sequence: CDR1 MNHEY, CDR2 SVGAGI. With 7 bases clipped from V and 0 bases from J, the junction kept 5 bases outside the gene matches. The CDR3 extends over 14 amino acids. The CDR3 sequence is CASKRDRLNTEAFF. The DNA of the CDR3 is TGTGCCAGCAAACGGGACAGACTGAACACTGAAGCTTTCTTT.

The chain uses TRBV7-2 and TRBJ2-3; D is ambiguous. Germline V gives CDR1 SGHTA, CDR2 FQGNSA. Trimming pared 3 bases from V and 6 bases from J, leaving 13 bases between. The CDR3 contains 14 residues. In DNA, the CDR3 is TGTGCCAGCAGCTTCGGCTCCTGGGGTGATACGCAGTATTTT. This gives the protein CASSFGSWGDTQYF.

The rearrangement uses TRBV15 and TRBJ2-7; 8 nucleotides match TRBD2. After removal of 5 bases from V and 5 bases from J, the junction contained 14 bases not matched to a gene. The CDR3 totals 16 residues. Germline V lookup: CDR1 LNHNV, CDR2 YYDKDF (reference sequence). This CDR3 reads CATSSSTRTSLDEQYF. CDR3 DNA sequence: TGTGCCACCAGCTCCTCCACCCGGACTAGCCTCGACGAGCAGTACTTC.

The chain couples TRBV4-2 to TRBJ1-2; no clear D gene. The V end lost 1 base, the J end lost 4 bases, and 16 bases lay between the germline ends. Germline CDR1 reads LGHNA; CDR2 reads YNFKEQ. This CDR3 contains 16 residues. CDR3 sequence: CASSQASAAAPYGYTF. The CDR3 DNA sequence: TGTGCCAGCAGCCAAGCTTCTGCGGCAGCCCCCTATGGCTACACCTTC.

This chain joins TRBV5-1 and TRBJ2-1; TRBD2 matches at 9 bases. The CDR3 has 16 amino acids. The ends lost 0 bases at V and 0 bases at J; junction bases unmatched: 1. Germline CDR1 SGHRS, CDR2 YFSETQ. CDR3 in DNA: TGCGCCAGCAGCTTGGGCGGGAGGGCCTCCTACAATGAGCAGTTCTTC. Translating it yields CASSLGGRASYNEQFF.

The chain couples TRBV2 to TRBJ1-2; maybe TRBD1 (5 bases). The V gene lost 4 bases and the J gene lost 5 bases, with 11 bases spanning the gap. Germline CDR1 reads SNHLY; CDR2 reads FYNNEI. The CDR3 consists of 13 residues. CDR3 region: CASSGTTDYGYTF. The CDR3 nucleotides read TGTGCCAGCAGTGGGACGACAGATTATGGCTACACCTTC.

The J gene is TRBJ1-2, the V gene TRBV7-2, with D unclear. The CDR3 runs to 13 residues. The germline V and J ends were trimmed by 3 bases and 0 bases, with 5 bases remaining between them. Germline assignment: CDR1 SGHTA and CDR2 FQGNSA. The CDR3 coding sequence is TGTGCCAGCAGCTTGATGGCTAACTATGGCTACACCTTC. It is translated as CASSLMANYGYTF.

The V gene is TRBV5-1, the J gene TRBJ2-3, with 9 bases that match TRBD1. J gave up 3 bases and V 2 bases, and 13 bases lay outside the gene matches. The germline CDR1 and CDR2 sequences are SGHRS and YFSETQ. The CDR3 sequence is 18 residues long. CDR3 nucleotides: TGCGCCAGCAGCTTCCTCCAGGGACAGGGAGGAATAACAGATACGCAGTATTTT. Translated: CASSFLQGQGGITDTQYF. The full variable domain, in which reference TRBV5-1 and TRBJ2-3 provide the parts outside the CDR3, is KAGVTQTPRYLIKTRGQQVTLSCSPISGHRSVSWYQQTPGQGLQFLFEYFSETQRNKGNFPGRFSGRQFSNSRSEMNVSTLELGDSALYLCASSFLQGQGGITDTQYFGPGTRLTVL.

The chain combines TRBV9 with TRBJ1-2; 7 bases line up with TRBD1. The germline CDR1 and CDR2 sequences are SGDLS and YYNGEE. CDR3 length: 14 residues. The V and J ends lost 3 bases and 3 bases, in that order; junction bases with no gene match: 5. The CDR3 region has the DNA TGTGCCAGCAGCGCTAAGGGACAGCACTATGGCTACACCTTC. Amino acid sequence: CASSAKGQHYGYTF.

A note on this clone: This may arise from a read error, as a much more abundant clone is one base away. The chain couples TRBV4-1 to TRBJ2-3; the D gene is possibly TRBD2 (6 bases). Trimming shortened V by 5 bases and J by 0 bases, and 9 bases separated the two germline ends. Germline assignment: CDR1 MGHRA and CDR2 YSYEKL. CDR3 length equals 14 residues. The CDR3 region has the DNA TGCGCCAGCAGCTCCGGGACTAGCACAGATACGCAGTATTTT. Protein: CASSSGTSTDTQYF.

Worth noting for this clone: Other DNA variants within this sample encode the same CDR3. CDR3 loop: CASSLAGQNYGYTF. CDR3 DNA sequence: TGCGCCAGCAGCTTGGCGGGGCAGAACTATGGCTACACCTTC. The chain links TRBV5-1 to TRBJ1-2, with D tentatively TRBD1 (5 bases). This CDR3 has 14 amino acids. V was cut by 0 bases and J by 2 bases, with 8 bases left in between. Germline V gives CDR1 SGHRS, CDR2 YFSETQ.

This clone has a count of ten or more. The chain carries TRBV5-1 and TRBJ2-7; 10 bases are shared with TRBD1. Germline values: CDR1 SGHRS, CDR2 YFSETQ. The CDR3 has 15 residues. With 0 bases clipped from V and 3 bases from J, the junction kept 3 bases outside the gene matches. CDR3 DNA sequence: TGCGCCAGCAGCTTGGTAGGGACAGGGGACTACGAGCAGTACTTC. Amino acids: CASSLVGTGDYEQYF.

J is TRBJ2-7 and V is TRBV5-1, with 7 bases matching TRBD2. Looked up from germline, CDR1 is SGHRS and CDR2 is YFSETQ. The CDR3 length is 15 residues. The V segment lost 0 bases and the J segment 6 bases; nucleotides outside the gene matches: 9. The DNA for the CDR3 is TGCGCCAGCAGCTTGGGCGGGAGTCGAAATTCCGAGCAGTACTTC. Encoded protein: CASSLGGSRNSEQYF.

The chain has TRBV6-6 and TRBJ1-2; D may be TRBD1 (5 bases). The CDR3 has 14 residues. Trimming took off 6 bases at V and 7 bases at J, with 18 bases between the two ends. CDR1 is MNHNY and CDR2 is SVGAGI in the germline V gene (reference sequence). CDR3 bases: TGTGCCAGCAGCCCGGGACGGGGGTTTTCTGGCTACACCTTC. Translating it yields CASSPGRGFSGYTF.

The rearrangement uses TRBV28 and TRBJ1-4, with TRBD1 matching over 11 bases. Germline V CDR1 and CDR2: MDHEN, SYDVKM. Losses at the gene ends were 5 bases for V and 8 bases for J; bases not matched to a gene: 1. The CDR3 runs 13 residues. The DNA of the CDR3 is TGTGCCAGCAGTGGGGACAGGGGGGAAAAACTGTTTTTT. It encodes CASSGDRGEKLFF. Drawing the rest from reference TRBV28 and TRBJ1-4, the complete variable domain is DVKVTQSSRYLVKRTGEKVFLECVQDMDHENMFWYRQDPGLGLRLIYFSYDVKMKEKGDIPEGYSVSREKKERFSLILESASTNQTSMYLCASSGDRGEKLFFGSGTQLSVL.

The table lists this clone with a few counts. This rearrangement joins TRBV2 to TRBJ2-2, with a possible D match to TRBD2 (6 bases). Trimming left V 6 bases short and J 0 bases short, with 11 bases between. The V gene's germline CDR1 is SNHLY and CDR2 FYNNEI. This CDR3 region has 15 residues. The CDR3 region is CASRIRDSNTGELFF. Here the CDR3 DNA reads TGTGCCAGCAGGATACGGGACTCGAACACCGGGGAGCTGTTTTTT.

A remark on this clone: A much larger clone differs from this one at a single base, so this may be a read error. The rearrangement links TRBV27 to TRBJ2-2, with a possible D match to TRBD2 (7 bases). The CDR3 consists of 15 residues. CDR1 is MNHEY, CDR2 SMNVEV, per germline (reference sequence). The CDR3 nucleotides are TGTGCCAGCAGTTTGGGGGGGCGACTCACCGGGGAGCCGTTTTTT. Translation: CASSLGGRLTGEPFF.